This T cell receptor beta chain comes out of a study of shared clonotypes between healthy human individuals. Study observations and caveats: Non-shared clonotypes showed lower generation probabilities than clonotypes common to all four donors. Memory subsets generally showed lower estimated richness than naive subsets. With a few donors compared, 4.5% to 6.5% of naive CD4 clonotypes were shared.

Assay runs were performed at deep level. The protocol was immunoSEQ multiplex PCR, while the TCRdb copy is restricted to in-frame clones and leaves out a portion. This sample has 850,000 to 1,200,000 clones, with around 75% found just once. On this clone itself: What it binds is not known.

There are 17 residues in the CDR3. Per germline, CDR1 SEHNR and CDR2 FQNEAQ (reference sequence). Trimming took off 4 bases at V and 2 bases at J, with 20 bases between the two ends. Sequenced sample: memory CD4+ T cells sorted from blood. The subset is: CD45RA-negative fraction. V usage is TRBV7-9 and J usage is TRBJ1-1; D is perhaps TRBD1 (5 bases). The clonotype originates from a man aged 18-30 years in good health. CDR3 loop: CASSSSDRDLFNTEAFF. The CDR3 nucleotides are TGTGCCAGCAGCTCCTCTGACAGAGACCTATTCAACACTGAAGCTTTCTTT.